This entry describes one T cell receptor (beta chain). The record originates from a study of shared clonotypes between healthy human individuals. Clones were read by immunoSEQ multiplex PCR, and TCRdb kept only the in-frame ones, dropping some. The sample consists of roughly 1.4 million clones, less than 99% of them appearing once. The V end lost 5 bases, the J end lost 2 bases, and 20 bases lay between the germline ends. The CDR3 is 16 amino acids. The germline V gene encodes CDR1 SGHKS and CDR2 YYEKEE (reference sequence). The receptor was derived from a man aged 25-40 years in good health. Sequencing was done on a sample of naive CD4+ T cells sorted from blood. This sample's subset: CD45RA+ positively selected. V gene TRBV5-5 combines with J gene TRBJ2-7; possibly TRBD2 for D (5 bases). The CDR3 DNA is TGTGCCAGCAGTTATGGCGGTGCTAGCCGAACCTACGAGCAGTACTTC. Encoded protein: CASSYGGASRTYEQYF.